Following are 4 T cell receptor beta chains from one sample sequenced in a study of glioma-infiltrating T cells after dendritic cell vaccination. Sequenced by immunoSEQ multiplex PCR; TCRdb stores in-frame clones only, minus some. The data contain tens of thousands of clones, almost 85% of them singletons. Material: blood, obtained before dendritic cell vaccination. The receptors derive from a human donor with glioblastoma.

V gene TRBV7-3 combines with J gene TRBJ2-6; 8 bases align to TRBD1. After removal of 5 bases from V and 2 bases from J, the junction contained 5 bases not matched to a gene. The CDR3 contains 16 residues. Germline V CDR1 and CDR2: SGHTA, FQGTGA. CDR3 nucleotides: TGTGCCAGCAGCCCCCGGACAGGGACTGGGGCCAACGTCCTGACTTTC. It encodes CASSPRTGTGANVLTF.

V usage is TRBV7-9 and J usage is TRBJ2-7, with D perhaps matching TRBD2 (5 bases). The CDR3 runs 12 residues. V lost 5 bases and J lost 6, with 11 bases in between. Germline V CDR1 and CDR2: SEHNR, FQNEAQ (reference sequence). CDR3: CASSLDLLEQYV. The CDR3 bases are TGTGCCAGCAGCCTGGACTTGCTCGAGCAGTACGTC.

This sequence joins TRBV20-1 and TRBJ1-1; TRBD1 matches 7 bases. V shed 5 bases, J shed 9 bases, and the junction held 6 bases outside the gene matches. Per the germline V gene, CDR1 is DFQATT and CDR2 is SNEGSKA (reference sequence). The CDR3 has 11 residues. The CDR3 DNA sequence: TGCAGTGCTCCAAGGGGACAGAAAGCTTTCTTT. As protein: CSAPRGQKAFF.

V usage is TRBV27 and J usage is TRBJ1-2; no clear D. CDR1 and CDR2 from the germline V gene are MNHEY and SMNVEV (reference sequence). The V end lost 5 bases, the J end lost 4 bases, and 23 bases lay between the germline ends. The CDR3 totals 17 residues. CDR3 residues: CASSQRREQVRAYGYTF. The CDR3 bases are TGTGCCAGCAGTCAGCGGAGGGAGCAAGTTCGGGCCTATGGCTACACCTTC.